These 9 T cell receptor beta chains were sequenced from one sample in a study of beta chain features in type 1 diabetes. Findings and caveats of the study: People with Type 1 diabetes carried modestly yet significantly shorter TCRB CDR3s in all four CD4+ subsets.

Every isolated RNA sample was fully reverse transcribed, so sequencing captured expressed TCRB transcripts. The assay was immunoSEQ multiplex PCR, and TCRdb's table has in-frame clones only and misses some. The sample lists some 160,000 clones, roughly 9% occurring once. The antigens for these receptors are not known. What was sequenced was central memory CD4+ T cells from blood. The receptors here all came from a woman aged 25 to 39 with type 1 diabetes.

This clone was detected only once. The J gene is TRBJ1-2, the V gene TRBV5-6; 8 bases fit TRBD1. With 3 bases clipped from V and 2 bases from J, the junction kept 9 bases outside the gene matches. Per the germline V gene, CDR1 is SGHDT and CDR2 is YYEEEE. This CDR3 is built from 16 residues. As DNA, the CDR3 is TGTGCCAGCAGCTCCCCAGACAGGGGACCCAACTATGGCTACACCTTC. Protein: CASSSPDRGPNYGYTF.

The table lists this clone with a few counts. V gene TRBV7-9 combines with J gene TRBJ2-7; TRBD2 agrees at 9 bases. The V and J ends lost 1 base and 6 bases, in that order; junction bases with no gene match: 4. Germline-derived CDR1 and CDR2 are SEHNR and FQNEAQ (reference sequence). The CDR3 runs 14 residues. Here the CDR3 reads CASSLGLAGPEQYF. CDR3 sequence (DNA): TGTGCCAGCAGCTTAGGGCTAGCGGGACCCGAGCAGTACTTC.

The gene calls are TRBV19 and TRBJ2-6, with D tentatively TRBD1 (6 bases). V was shortened by 2 bases and J by 2 bases, with 7 bases between the two germline ends. CDR3 size: 15 residues. CDR1 is LNHDA and CDR2 is SQIVND in the germline V gene (reference sequence). This chain's CDR3 is CASSIQGPGANVLTF. For the CDR3, the DNA is TGTGCCAGTAGTATACAGGGGCCTGGGGCCAACGTCCTGACTTTC.

This clone was found a few times. The chain carries TRBV30 and TRBJ1-1, with D hard to call. Trimming removed 5 bases at V and 1 base at J, with 11 bases between. Germline CDR1 is GTSNPN and CDR2 is SVGIG (reference sequence). The CDR3 spans 13 residues. The DNA for the CDR3 is TGTGCCTGGCGGACTCTGGGGAACACTGAAGCTTTCTTT. Protein sequence: CAWRTLGNTEAFF.

This clone has just a few counts. The J gene is TRBJ2-7, the V gene TRBV2, with 11 bases matching TRBD1. With 6 bases clipped from V and 3 bases from J, the junction kept 4 bases outside the gene matches. Germline CDR1 is SNHLY and CDR2 is FYNNEI. This CDR3 has 14 amino acids. The CDR3 loop is CASRPGTGGYEQYF. CDR3 nucleotides: TGTGCCAGCAGGCCCGGGACAGGGGGCTACGAGCAGTACTTC.

This clone has only a few counts. The CDR3 sequence is CASSDGQGNYEQYF. Written as DNA, the CDR3 is TGTGCCAGCAGTGACGGACAGGGGAACTACGAGCAGTACTTC. The chain uses TRBV6-5 and TRBJ2-7; 9 bases are shared with TRBD1. The V and J ends lost 5 bases and 3 bases, in that order; junction bases with no gene match: 5. The CDR3 contains 14 residues. CDR1 and CDR2 from the germline V gene are MNHEY and SVGAGI.

The chain recombines TRBV7-9 with TRBJ2-1; D unresolved. The CDR3 covers 14 residues. V was trimmed by 0 bases and J by 12 bases, leaving 15 bases between them. Germline V gene lookup returns CDR1 SEHNR and CDR2 FQNEAQ (reference sequence). CDR3 loop: CASSLALIQAGQFF. CDR3 bases: TGTGCCAGCAGCTTAGCGTTGATCCAGGCCGGGCAGTTCTTC.

V is TRBV30 and J is TRBJ2-5, with 11 bases identical to TRBD1. From germline, CDR1 is GTSNPN and CDR2 SVGIG (reference sequence). This CDR3 is built from 15 residues. Trimming cost V 3 bases and J 1 base; bases outside gene matches: 4. The CDR3 reads CAWSGQGAIQETQYF. The CDR3 DNA follows: TGTGCCTGGAGCGGACAGGGGGCGATCCAAGAGACCCAGTACTTC.

This clone was detected a few times. V gene TRBV9 combines with J gene TRBJ2-2; D remains unclear. The V end was cut by 0 bases, the J end by 6 bases, with 9 bases between. From germline, CDR1 is SGDLS and CDR2 YYNGEE. The CDR3 sequence is 14 residues long. The CDR3 is CASSVVEVAGELFF. CDR3 nucleotide sequence: TGTGCCAGCAGCGTAGTAGAAGTGGCCGGGGAGCTGTTTTTT.